This TCR beta chain was captured by sequencing in a study of blood T cell repertoires in COVID-19. Across the study: Acute-phase and convalescent COVID-19 samples originated in the United States, Italy and Spain. The cDNA or gDNA used as material had been derived from T cells, B-cell-depleted T cells, or PBMCs.

Germline V gene data show CDR1 as SGHDT and CDR2 as YYEEEE. The ends lost 2 bases at V and 3 bases at J; junction bases unmatched: 5. CDR3 length: 15 amino acids. Per the original data handling: It was from reference gene primer amplification that nucleated cell counts were estimated. Generated by immunoSEQ multiplex PCR, the TCRdb table keeps only in-frame clones and is missing some. The V and J calls and clone size were taken over from that table, and D and trimming were inferred from the DNA. This sample carries roughly 50,000 clones, around 89% of them seen once, and the ten largest clones take 13% to 15%.

The chain links TRBV5-6 to TRBJ2-7; 10 nucleotides line up with TRBD1. The receptor was derived from an older woman with active COVID-19. The sequenced material came from peripheral blood. The CDR3: CASSFRGQGIYEQYF. DNA of the CDR3: TGTGCCAGCAGCTTTCGGGGACAGGGGATCTACGAGCAGTACTTC.